Listed below are T cell receptor beta chains from one sample, sequenced in a study of blood T cell repertoires in COVID-19. Method: immunoSEQ multiplex PCR; TCRdb's copy keeps in-frame clones and lacks some. The sample has some 210,000 clones, roughly 87% seen once. The specimen was PBMCs or T cells enriched from blood (not recorded which). These receptors all stem from a man between 18 and 35 years old with acute COVID-19. Both conserved end residues are part of each CDR3. D genes are given only for firm matches. Some rows have no size entry. The others give once, few or many, or a class for an expanded clone.

TRBJ1-4	TRBV7-2	.	.	TGTGCCAGCAGCTTATCGGTCCGGGGAGGGGGTGAAAAACTGTTTTTT	CASSLSVRGGGEKLFF
TRBJ2-5	TRBV5-1	.	TRBD1	TGCGCCAGCAGCTTGGGCGCCGGGACAGGGGGCGGCGAGACCCAGTACTTC	CASSLGAGTGGGETQYF
TRBJ2-7	TRBV10-2	.	.	TGCGCCAGCAGTGAGTCCGACAGCTATTACGAGCAGTACTTC	CASSESDSYYEQYF
TRBJ2-2	TRBV11-2	.	.	TGTGCCAGCACCCTTAGCAGTACCGGGGAGCTGTTTTTT	CASTLSSTGELFF
TRBJ2-3	TRBV7-9	.	TRBD1	TGTGCCAGCAGCCAGACGCGGGACAGGGGGGAGGATACGCAGTATTTT	CASSQTRDRGEDTQYF
TRBJ1-4	TRBV5-1	.	.	TGCGCCAGCAGCTTGGCGGGCGGCGGGTTTCTGTTTTTT	CASSLAGGGFLFF
TRBJ1-5	TRBV30	once	.	TGTGCCTGGAGCCTCCAGGGCCAGCCCCAGCATTTT	CAWSLQGQPQHF
TRBJ2-7	TRBV6-5	once	TRBD2	TGTGCCAGCGGGAAAGCGGGGGAATACTACGAGCAGTACTTC	CASGKAGEYYEQYF
TRBJ1-1	TRBV3-1/TRBV3-2	.	.	TGTGCCAGCAGCCAAGCGGAGGGGCGGGACACTGAAGCTTTCTTT	CASSQAEGRDTEAFF
TRBJ2-7	TRBV5-1	.	TRBD1	TGCGCCAGCAGCTTGACAGGGGACATCTACGAGCAGTACTTC	CASSLTGDIYEQYF
TRBJ2-7	TRBV28	.	TRBD1	TGTGCCAGCAGTTCCGGGACAGGGGGGCCCTACGAGCAGTACTTC	CASSSGTGGPYEQYF
TRBJ2-7	TRBV10-3	.	TRBD2	TGTGCCATCAGTGATGTCCTTGGGGGAGGGCTGAATTACGAGCAGTACTTC	CAISDVLGGGLNYEQYF
TRBJ2-4	TRBV4-1	few	TRBD2	TGCGCCAGCAGCCAAGATATTCCGGGAGGGCTTGTGGCCAAAAACATTCAGTACTTC	CASSQDIPGGLVAKNIQYF
TRBJ1-1	TRBV5-1	once	.	TGCGCCAGCAGCTTGCAGGAAAGCACTGAAGCTTTCTTT	CASSLQESTEAFF
TRBJ2-7	TRBV9	.	.	TGTGCCAGCAGCCCGAGCCCAGGCGCCTACGAGCAGTACTTC	CASSPSPGAYEQYF
TRBJ1-1	TRBV5-6	.	.	TGTGCCAGCAGCTTGGAATGGGGAGACAACACTGAAGCTTTCTTT	CASSLEWGDNTEAFF
TRBJ2-7	TRBV18	.	.	TGTGCCAGCTCAGCCTCTAGGGGTGAGCAGTACTTC	CASSASRGEQYF
TRBJ2-5	TRBV3-1/TRBV3-2	.	.	TGTGCCACCCAGTTAGGGGGCCAAGAGACCCAGTACTTC	CATQLGGQETQYF
TRBJ2-3	TRBV7-2	.	.	TGTGCCAGCAGCTGGGTGGCGGGGTCTATCACAGATACGCAGTATTTT	CASSWVAGSITDTQYF
TRBJ1-2	TRBV7-2	.	.	TGTGCCAGCAGCTTAGCCGCGGGGACTAACTATGGCTACACCTTC	CASSLAAGTNYGYTF
TRBJ2-3	TRBV28	.	.	TGTGCCAGCAGTTTTAGTTCCCCTAGAGATACGCAGTATTTT	CASSFSSPRDTQYF
TRBJ1-6	TRBV7-9	few	TRBD1	TGTGCCAGCAGCCTTGGGACAGGGATATCACCCCTCCACTTT	CASSLGTGISPLHF
TRBJ1-1	TRBV6-5	.	.	TGTGCCAGCAGTTACCTGATGGGGCCTGTAGGGACTGAAGCTTTCTTT	CASSYLMGPVGTEAFF
TRBJ1-4	TRBV4-3	once	.	TGCGCCAGCAGCCAAGATCGGGCAGGGTATAATGAAAAACTGTTTTTT	CASSQDRAGYNEKLFF
TRBJ2-2	TRBV7-9	once	TRBD1	TGTGCCAGCAGCTTAGGCTGGACAGGGATGGACACCGGGGAGCTGTTTTTT	CASSLGWTGMDTGELFF
TRBJ1-1	TRBV30	once	.	TGTGCCTGGAGTAATCCAGGGGACACTGAAGCTTTCTTT	CAWSNPGDTEAFF
TRBJ1-2	TRBV19	.	TRBD1	TGTGCCAGTAGTTCGACAGGGGGCGCGGAGATTGCCTATGGCTACACCTTC	CASSSTGGAEIAYGYTF
TRBJ2-3	TRBV27	.	TRBD2	TGTGCCAGCAGTTGGGCTAGCGGGACGGGCACAGATACGCAGTATTTT	CASSWASGTGTDTQYF
TRBJ2-1	TRBV7-9	.	TRBD1	TGTGCCAGCAGCTCCCGAGATGGGGGACAGGGGTTAGGAGAGCAGTTCTTC	CASSSRDGGQGLGEQFF
TRBJ2-5	TRBV27	.	.	TGTGCCAGCAGTCCTATTGAGGGTAGAGAGACCCAGTACTTC	CASSPIEGRETQYF
TRBJ1-5	TRBV5-5	.	TRBD1	TGTGCCAGCAGCAGAGGACAGGGGGGTCAGCCCCAGCATTTT	CASSRGQGGQPQHF
TRBJ2-5	TRBV7-9	.	.	TGTGCCAGCAGCTTACAGGGAACCCAGTACTTC	CASSLQGTQYF
TRBJ2-1	TRBV10-1	.	.	TGCGCCAGCAGTGGGACGACGGGAAAGTGGAATGAGCAGTTCTTC	CASSGTTGKWNEQFF